This T cell receptor (beta chain) came from a study of T-cell memory formation after mild COVID-19. This clonotype occurred a few times. TCRdb fed the 5' RACE reads into MiXCR, producing one record per CDR3 protein. The data show approximately 250,000 distinct CDR3 sequences, with approximately 15% seen just once and around 21% held by the top ten. Germline CDR1 reads SGHTA; CDR2 reads FQGNSA. The CDR3 extends over 15 amino acids. V shed 4 bases and J shed 0 bases, with 10 bases lying between them. This receptor was obtained from a man between 18 and 35 years old who had mild COVID-19 (a few samples of this study predate the infection). Cell type and time point are not known. The genes are TRBV7-2 and TRBJ2-1; D may be TRBD1 (5 bases). Sequencing was performed on PBMCs or a T cell subset sorted from them (not recorded which). The CDR3 loop is CASSYQGFSYNEQFF. The DNA of the CDR3 is TGTGCCAGCAGCTACCAGGGATTCTCCTACAATGAGCAGTTCTTC.